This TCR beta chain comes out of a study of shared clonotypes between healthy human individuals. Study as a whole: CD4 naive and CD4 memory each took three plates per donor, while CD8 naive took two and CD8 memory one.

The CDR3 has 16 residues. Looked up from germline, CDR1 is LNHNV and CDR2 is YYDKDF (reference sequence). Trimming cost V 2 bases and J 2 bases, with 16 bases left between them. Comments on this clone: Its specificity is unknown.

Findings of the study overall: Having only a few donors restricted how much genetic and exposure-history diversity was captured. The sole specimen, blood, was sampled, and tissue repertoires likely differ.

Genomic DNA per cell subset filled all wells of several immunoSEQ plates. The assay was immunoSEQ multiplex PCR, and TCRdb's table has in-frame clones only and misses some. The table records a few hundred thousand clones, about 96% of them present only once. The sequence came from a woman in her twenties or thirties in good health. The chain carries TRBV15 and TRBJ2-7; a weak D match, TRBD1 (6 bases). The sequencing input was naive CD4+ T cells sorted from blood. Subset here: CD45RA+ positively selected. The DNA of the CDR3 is TGTGCCACCAGCAGACCTGACACAGGGCGCGCCTACGAGCAGTACTTC. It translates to CATSRPDTGRAYEQYF.